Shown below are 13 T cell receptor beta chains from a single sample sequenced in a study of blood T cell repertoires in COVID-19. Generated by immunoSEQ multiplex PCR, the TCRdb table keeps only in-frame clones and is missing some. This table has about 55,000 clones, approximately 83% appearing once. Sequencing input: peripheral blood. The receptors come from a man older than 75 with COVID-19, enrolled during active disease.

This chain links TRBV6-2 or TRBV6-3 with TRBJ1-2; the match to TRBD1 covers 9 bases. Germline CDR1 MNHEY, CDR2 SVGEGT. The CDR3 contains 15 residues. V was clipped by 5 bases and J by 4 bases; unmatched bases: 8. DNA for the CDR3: TGTGCCAGCAGTCCCTCCGGGACAGGGAGCTATGGCTACACCTTC. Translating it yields CASSPSGTGSYGYTF.

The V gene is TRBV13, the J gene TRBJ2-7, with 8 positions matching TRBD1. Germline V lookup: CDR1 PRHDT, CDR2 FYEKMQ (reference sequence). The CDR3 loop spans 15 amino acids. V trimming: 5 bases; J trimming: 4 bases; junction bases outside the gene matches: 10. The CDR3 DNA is TGTGCCAGCAGCCCGGACGACAGGGGAGATTACGAGCAGTACTTC. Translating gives CASSPDDRGDYEQYF.

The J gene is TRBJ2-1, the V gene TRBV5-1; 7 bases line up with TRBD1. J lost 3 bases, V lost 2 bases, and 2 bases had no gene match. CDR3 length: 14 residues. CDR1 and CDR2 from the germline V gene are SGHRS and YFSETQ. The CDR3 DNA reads TGCGCCAGCAGCTTACGACAGGGCTACAATGAGCAGTTCTTC. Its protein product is CASSLRQGYNEQFF.

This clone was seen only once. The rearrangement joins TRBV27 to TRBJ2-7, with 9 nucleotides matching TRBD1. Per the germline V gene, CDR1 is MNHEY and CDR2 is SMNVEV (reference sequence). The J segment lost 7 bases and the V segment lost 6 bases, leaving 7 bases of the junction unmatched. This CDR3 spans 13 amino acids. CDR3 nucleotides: TGTGCCAGCAGCCGGGACAGGGTAGGAGAGCAGTACTTC. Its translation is CASSRDRVGEQYF.

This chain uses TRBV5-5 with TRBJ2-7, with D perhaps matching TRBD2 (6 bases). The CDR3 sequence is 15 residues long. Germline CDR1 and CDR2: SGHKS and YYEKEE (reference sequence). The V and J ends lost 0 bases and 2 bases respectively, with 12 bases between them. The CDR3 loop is CASSLAGGSTYEQYF. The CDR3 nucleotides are TGTGCCAGCAGCTTGGCTGGGGGGTCAACCTACGAGCAGTACTTC.

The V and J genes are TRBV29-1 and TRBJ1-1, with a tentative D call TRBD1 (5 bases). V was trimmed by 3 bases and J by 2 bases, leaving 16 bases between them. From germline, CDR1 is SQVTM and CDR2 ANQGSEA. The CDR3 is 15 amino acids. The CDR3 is CSVDLFGRANTEAFF. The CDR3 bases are TGCAGCGTTGATTTATTCGGCAGGGCCAACACTGAAGCTTTCTTT.

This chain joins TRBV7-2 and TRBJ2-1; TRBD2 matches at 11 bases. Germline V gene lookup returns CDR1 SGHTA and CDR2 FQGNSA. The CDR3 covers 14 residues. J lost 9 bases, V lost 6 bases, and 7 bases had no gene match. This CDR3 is CASRSRLAGSEQFF. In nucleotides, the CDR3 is TGTGCCAGCAGAAGTAGACTAGCGGGGAGTGAGCAGTTCTTC. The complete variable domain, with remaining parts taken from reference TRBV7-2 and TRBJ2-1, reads GAGVSQSPSNKVTEKGKDVELRCDPISGHTALYWYRQSLGQGLEFLIYFQGNSAPDKSGLPSDRFSAERTGGSVSTLTIQRTQQEDSAVYLCASRSRLAGSEQFFGPGTRLTVL.

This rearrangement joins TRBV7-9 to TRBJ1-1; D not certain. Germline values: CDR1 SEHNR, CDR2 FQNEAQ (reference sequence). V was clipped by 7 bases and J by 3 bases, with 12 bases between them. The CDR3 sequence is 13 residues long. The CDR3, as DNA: TGTGCCAGCACCCAGACGGGAGACACTGAAGCTTTCTTT. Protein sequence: CASTQTGDTEAFF.

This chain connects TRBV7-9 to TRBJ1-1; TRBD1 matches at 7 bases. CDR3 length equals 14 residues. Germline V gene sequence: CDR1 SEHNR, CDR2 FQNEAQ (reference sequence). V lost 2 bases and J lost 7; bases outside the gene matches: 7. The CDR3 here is CASSLRVRDSEAFF. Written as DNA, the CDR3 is TGTGCCAGCAGCTTAAGGGTCCGGGACAGTGAAGCTTTCTTT.

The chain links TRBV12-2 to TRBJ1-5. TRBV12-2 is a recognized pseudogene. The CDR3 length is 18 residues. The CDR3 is CASRSRDPDDNSNQPQHF. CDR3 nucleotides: TGTGCAAGTCGCTCCCGGGATCCCGACGATAATAGCAATCAGCCCCAGCATTTT.

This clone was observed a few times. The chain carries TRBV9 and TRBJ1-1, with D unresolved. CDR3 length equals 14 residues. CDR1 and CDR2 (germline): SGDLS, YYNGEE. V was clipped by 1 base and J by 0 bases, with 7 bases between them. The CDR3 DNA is TGTGCCAGCAGCGTACGAGGGCTGAACACTGAAGCTTTCTTT. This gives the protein CASSVRGLNTEAFF. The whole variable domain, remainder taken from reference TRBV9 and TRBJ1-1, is DSGVTQTPKHLITATGQRVTLRCSPRSGDLSVYWYQQSLDQGLQFLIQYYNGEERAKGNILERFSAQQFPDLHSELNLSSLELGDSALYFCASSVRGLNTEAFFGQGTRLTVV.

Here the CDR3 reads CASTRLDRGRRTEAFF. The DNA of the CDR3 is TGTGCCAGTACCAGATTGGACAGGGGGCGAAGGACTGAAGCTTTCTTT. The gene calls are TRBV19 and TRBJ1-1; 11 nucleotides line up with TRBD1. With 7 bases clipped from V and 5 bases from J, the junction kept 12 bases outside the gene matches. The germline V gene encodes CDR1 LNHDA and CDR2 SQIVND (reference sequence). The CDR3 is 16 amino acids.

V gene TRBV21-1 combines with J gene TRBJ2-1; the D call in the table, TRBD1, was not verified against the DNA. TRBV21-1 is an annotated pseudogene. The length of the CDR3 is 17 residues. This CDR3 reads CASPKRQGQGGLNEQFF. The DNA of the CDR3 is TGTGCCAGCCCCAAGCGACAGGGACAGGGCGGCCTCAATGAGCAGTTCTTC.